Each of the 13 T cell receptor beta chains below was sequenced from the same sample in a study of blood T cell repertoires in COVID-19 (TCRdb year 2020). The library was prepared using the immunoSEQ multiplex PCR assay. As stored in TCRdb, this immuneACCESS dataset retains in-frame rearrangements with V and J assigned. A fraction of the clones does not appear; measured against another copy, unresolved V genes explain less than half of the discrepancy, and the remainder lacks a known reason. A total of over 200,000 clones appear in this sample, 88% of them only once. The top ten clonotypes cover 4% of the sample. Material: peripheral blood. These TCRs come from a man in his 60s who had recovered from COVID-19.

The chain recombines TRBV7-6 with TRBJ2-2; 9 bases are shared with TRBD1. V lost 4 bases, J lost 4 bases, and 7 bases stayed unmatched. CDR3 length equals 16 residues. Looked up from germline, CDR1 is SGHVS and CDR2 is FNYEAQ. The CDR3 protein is CASSYPGTGITGELFF. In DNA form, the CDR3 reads TGTGCCAGCAGCTACCCCGGGACAGGGATCACCGGGGAGCTGTTTTTT.

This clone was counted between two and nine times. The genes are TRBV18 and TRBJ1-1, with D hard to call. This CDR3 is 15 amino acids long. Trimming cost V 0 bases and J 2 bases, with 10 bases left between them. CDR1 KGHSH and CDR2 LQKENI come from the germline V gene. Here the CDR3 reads CASSPPPGRNTEAFF. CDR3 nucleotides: TGTGCCAGCTCACCACCGCCAGGCAGAAACACTGAAGCTTTCTTT. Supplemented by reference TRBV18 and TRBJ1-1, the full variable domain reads NAGVMQNPRHLVRRRGQEARLRCSPMKGHSHVYWYRQLPEEGLKFMVYLQKENIIDESGMPKERFSAEFPKEGPSILRIQQVVRGDSAAYFCASSPPPGRNTEAFFGQGTRLTVV.

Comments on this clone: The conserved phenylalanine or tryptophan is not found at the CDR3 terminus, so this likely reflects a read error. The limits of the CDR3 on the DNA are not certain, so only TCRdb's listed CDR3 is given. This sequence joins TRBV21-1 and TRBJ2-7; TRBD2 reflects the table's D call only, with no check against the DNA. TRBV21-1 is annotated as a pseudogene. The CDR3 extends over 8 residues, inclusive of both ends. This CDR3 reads CASSNLGG.

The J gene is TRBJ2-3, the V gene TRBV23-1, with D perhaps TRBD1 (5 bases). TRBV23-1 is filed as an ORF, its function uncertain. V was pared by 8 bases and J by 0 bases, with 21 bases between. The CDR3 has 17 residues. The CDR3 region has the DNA TGCGCCAGCGCCGACCGCCAGGGAAAAACTAGCACAGATACGCAGTATTTT. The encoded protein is CASADRQGKTSTDTQYF.

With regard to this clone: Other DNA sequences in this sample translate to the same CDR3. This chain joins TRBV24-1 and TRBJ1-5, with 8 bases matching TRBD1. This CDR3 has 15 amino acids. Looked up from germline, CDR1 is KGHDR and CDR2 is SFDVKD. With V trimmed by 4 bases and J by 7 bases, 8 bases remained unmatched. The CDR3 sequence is CATSDSRTGNQPQHF. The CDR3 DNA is TGTGCCACCAGTGACTCCAGGACAGGGAACCAGCCCCAGCATTTT.

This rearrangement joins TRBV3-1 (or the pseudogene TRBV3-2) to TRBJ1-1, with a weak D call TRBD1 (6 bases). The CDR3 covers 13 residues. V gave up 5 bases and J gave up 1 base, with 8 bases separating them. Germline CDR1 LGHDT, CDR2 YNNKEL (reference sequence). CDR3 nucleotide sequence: TGTGCCAGCAGCGGACAGCGGAACACTGAAGCTTTCTTT. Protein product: CASSGQRNTEAFF.

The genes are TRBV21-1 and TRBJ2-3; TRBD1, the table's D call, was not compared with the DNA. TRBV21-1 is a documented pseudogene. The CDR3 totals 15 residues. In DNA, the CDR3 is TGTGCCAGCAACCACGGGACAGAAAGCACAGATACGCAGTATTTT. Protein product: CASNHGTESTDTQYF.

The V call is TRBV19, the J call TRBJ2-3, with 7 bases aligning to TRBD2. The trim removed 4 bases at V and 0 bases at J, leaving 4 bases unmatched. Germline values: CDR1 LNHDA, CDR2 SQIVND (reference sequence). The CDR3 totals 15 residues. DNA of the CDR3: TGTGCCAGTAGTACTACTAGCGCTAGCACAGATACGCAGTATTTT. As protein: CASSTTSASTDTQYF.

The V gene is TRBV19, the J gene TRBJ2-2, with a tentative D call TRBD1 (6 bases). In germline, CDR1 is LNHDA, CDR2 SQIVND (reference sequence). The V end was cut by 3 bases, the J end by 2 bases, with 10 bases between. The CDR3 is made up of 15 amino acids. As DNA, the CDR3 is TGTGCCAGTAGTATGTGGGGGACAAACACCGGGGAGCTGTTTTTT. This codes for CASSMWGTNTGELFF.

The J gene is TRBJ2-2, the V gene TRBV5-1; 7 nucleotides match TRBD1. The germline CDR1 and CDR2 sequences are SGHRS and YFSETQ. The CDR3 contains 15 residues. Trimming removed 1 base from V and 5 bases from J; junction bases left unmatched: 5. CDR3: CASSLTLGQTGELFF. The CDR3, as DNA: TGCGCCAGCAGCTTGACCTTGGGACAGACCGGGGAGCTGTTTTTT. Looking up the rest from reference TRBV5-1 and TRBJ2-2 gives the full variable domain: KAGVTQTPRYLIKTRGQQVTLSCSPISGHRSVSWYQQTPGQGLQFLFEYFSETQRNKGNFPGRFSGRQFSNSRSEMNVSTLELGDSALYLCASSLTLGQTGELFFGEGSRLTVL.

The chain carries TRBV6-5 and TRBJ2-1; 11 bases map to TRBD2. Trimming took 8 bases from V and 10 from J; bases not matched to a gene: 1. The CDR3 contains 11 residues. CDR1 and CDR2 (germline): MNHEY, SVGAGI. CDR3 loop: CASRLAGEQFF. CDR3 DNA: TGTGCCAGCCGACTAGCGGGGGAGCAGTTCTTC.

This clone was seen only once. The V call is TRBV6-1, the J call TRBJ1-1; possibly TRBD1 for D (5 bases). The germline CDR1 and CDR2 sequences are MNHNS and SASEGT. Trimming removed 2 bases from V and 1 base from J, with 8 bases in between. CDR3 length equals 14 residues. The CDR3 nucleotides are TGTGCCAGCAGTGAATTAGGGGAGAACACTGAAGCTTTCTTT. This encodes CASSELGENTEAFF.

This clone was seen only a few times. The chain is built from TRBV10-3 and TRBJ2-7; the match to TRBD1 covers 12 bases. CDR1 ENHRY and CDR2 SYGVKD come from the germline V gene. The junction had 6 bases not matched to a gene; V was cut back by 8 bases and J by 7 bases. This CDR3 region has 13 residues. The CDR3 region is CAIWGQGAREQYF. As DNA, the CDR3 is TGTGCCATCTGGGGACAGGGGGCGCGGGAGCAGTACTTC.